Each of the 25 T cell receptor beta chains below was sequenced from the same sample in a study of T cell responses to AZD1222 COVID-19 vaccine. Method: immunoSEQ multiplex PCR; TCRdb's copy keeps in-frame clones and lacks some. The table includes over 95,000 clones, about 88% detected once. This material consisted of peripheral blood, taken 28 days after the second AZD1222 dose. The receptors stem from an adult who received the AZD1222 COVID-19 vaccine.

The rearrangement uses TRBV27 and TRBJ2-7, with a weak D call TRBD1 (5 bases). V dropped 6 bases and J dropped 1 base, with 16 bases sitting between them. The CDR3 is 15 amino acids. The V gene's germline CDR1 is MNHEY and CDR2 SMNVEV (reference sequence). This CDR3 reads CASSRSLDSSYEQYF. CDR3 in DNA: TGTGCCAGCAGCCGCTCCCTCGACAGTTCCTACGAGCAGTACTTC.

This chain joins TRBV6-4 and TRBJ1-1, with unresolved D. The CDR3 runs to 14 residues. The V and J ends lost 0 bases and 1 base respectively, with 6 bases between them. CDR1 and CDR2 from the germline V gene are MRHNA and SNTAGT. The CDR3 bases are TGTGCCAGCAGTGACTCGGAGGAGAACACTGAAGCTTTCTTT. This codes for CASSDSEENTEAFF.

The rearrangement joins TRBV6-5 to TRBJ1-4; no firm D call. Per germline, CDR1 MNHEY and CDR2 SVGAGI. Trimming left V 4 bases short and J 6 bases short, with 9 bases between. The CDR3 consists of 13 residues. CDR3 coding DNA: TGTGCCAGCAGTTCTACCTCGTATGAAAAACTGTTTTTT. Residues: CASSSTSYEKLFF.

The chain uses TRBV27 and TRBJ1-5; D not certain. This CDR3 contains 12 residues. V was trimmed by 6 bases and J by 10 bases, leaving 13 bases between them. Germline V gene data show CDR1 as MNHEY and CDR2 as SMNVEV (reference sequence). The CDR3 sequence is CASRTGRAPQHF. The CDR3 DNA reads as TGTGCCAGCAGAACGGGGAGGGCACCCCAGCATTTT.

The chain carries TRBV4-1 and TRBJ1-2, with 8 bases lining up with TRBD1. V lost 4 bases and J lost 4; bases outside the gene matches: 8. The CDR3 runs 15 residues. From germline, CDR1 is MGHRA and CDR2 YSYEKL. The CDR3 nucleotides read TGCGCCAGCAGCCCATCGGGACAGGTATCCTATGGCTACACCTTC. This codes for CASSPSGQVSYGYTF.

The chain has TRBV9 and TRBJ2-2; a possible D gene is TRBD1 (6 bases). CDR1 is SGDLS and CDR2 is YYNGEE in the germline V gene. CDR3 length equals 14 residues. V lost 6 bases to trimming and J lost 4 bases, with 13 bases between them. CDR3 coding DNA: TGTGCCAGCACAGCACAGGGCCTCACCGGGGAGCTGTTTTTT. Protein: CASTAQGLTGELFF.

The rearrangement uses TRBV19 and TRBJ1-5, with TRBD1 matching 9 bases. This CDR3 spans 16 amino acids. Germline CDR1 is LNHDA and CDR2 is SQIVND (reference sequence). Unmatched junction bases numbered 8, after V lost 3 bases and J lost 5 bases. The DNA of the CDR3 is TGTGCCAGTAGTATCAGACAGGGGGTGAATGATCAGCCCCAGCATTTT. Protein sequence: CASSIRQGVNDQPQHF.

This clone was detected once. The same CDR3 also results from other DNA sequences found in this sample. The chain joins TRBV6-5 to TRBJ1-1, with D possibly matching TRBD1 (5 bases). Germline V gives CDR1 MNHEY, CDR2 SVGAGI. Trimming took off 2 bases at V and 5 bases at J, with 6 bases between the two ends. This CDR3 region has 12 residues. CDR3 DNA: TGTGCCAGCAGTTACGGGGGGACTGAAGCTTTCTTT. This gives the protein CASSYGGTEAFF.

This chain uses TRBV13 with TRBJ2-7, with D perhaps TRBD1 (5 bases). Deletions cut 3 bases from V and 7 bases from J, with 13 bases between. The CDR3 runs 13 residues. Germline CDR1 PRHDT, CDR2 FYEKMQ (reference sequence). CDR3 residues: CASSFYRAGEQYF. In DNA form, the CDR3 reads TGTGCCAGCAGCTTCTATAGAGCAGGGGAGCAGTACTTC.

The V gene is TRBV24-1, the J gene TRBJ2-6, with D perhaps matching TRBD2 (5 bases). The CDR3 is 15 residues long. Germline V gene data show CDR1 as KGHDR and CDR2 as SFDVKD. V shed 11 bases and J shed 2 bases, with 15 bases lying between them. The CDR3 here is CAIGSAGAGANVLTF. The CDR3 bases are TGTGCCATCGGATCGGCGGGTGCTGGGGCCAACGTCCTGACTTTC.

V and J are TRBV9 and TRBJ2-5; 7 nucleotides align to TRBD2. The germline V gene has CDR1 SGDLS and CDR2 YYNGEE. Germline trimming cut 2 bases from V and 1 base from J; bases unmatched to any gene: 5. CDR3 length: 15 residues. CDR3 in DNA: TGTGCCAGCAGCGTCATGGGACTATCCCAAGAGACCCAGTACTTC. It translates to CASSVMGLSQETQYF.

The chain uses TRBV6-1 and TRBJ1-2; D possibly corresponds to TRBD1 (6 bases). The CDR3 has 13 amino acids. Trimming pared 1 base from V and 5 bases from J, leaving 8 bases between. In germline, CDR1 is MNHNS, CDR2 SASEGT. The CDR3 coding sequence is TGTGCCAGCAGTGAAGGGACAGCTTATGGCTACACCTTC. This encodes CASSEGTAYGYTF.

The CDR3 is CSVTWTGTDTQYF. CDR3 DNA sequence: TGCAGCGTTACTTGGACTGGCACAGATACGCAGTATTTT. This chain joins TRBV29-1 and TRBJ2-3, with D perhaps matching TRBD2 (5 bases). Trimming took off 5 bases at V and 1 base at J, with 10 bases between the two ends. The CDR3 is 13 residues long. Germline V gene data show CDR1 as SQVTM and CDR2 as ANQGSEA.

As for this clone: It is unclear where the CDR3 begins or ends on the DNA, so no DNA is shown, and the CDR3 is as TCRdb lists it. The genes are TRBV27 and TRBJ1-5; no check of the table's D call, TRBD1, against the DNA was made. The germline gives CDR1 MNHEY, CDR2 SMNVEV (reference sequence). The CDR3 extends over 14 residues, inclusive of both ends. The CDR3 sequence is CASSFLAVNQPQHF.

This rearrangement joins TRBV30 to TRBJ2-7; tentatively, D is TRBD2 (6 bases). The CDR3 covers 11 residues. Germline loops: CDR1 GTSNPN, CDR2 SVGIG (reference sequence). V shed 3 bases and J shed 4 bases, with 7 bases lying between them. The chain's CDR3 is CAWRGTYEQYF. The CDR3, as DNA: TGTGCCTGGAGGGGGACTTACGAGCAGTACTTC.

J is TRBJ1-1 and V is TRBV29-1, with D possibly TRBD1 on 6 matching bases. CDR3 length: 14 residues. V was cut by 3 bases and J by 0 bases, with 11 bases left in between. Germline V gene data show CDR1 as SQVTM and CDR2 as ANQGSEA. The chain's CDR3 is CSVDMGHLNTEAFF. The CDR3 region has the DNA TGCAGCGTTGATATGGGACACTTGAACACTGAAGCTTTCTTT. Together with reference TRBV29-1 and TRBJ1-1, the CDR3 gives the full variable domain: SAVISQKPSRDICQRGTSLTIQCQVDSQVTMMFWYRQQPGQSLTLIATANQGSEATYESGFVIDKFPISRPNLTFSTLTVSNMSPEDSSIYLCSVDMGHLNTEAFFGQGTRLTVV.

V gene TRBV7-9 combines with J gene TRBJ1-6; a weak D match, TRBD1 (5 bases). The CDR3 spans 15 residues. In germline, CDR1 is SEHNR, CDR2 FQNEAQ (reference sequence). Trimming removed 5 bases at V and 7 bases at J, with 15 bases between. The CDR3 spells CASSIDWGSNSPLHF. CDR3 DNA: TGTGCCAGCAGCATAGATTGGGGGTCGAATTCACCCCTCCACTTT.

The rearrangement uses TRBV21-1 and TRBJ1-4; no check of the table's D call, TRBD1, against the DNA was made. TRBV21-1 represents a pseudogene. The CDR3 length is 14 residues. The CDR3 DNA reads TGTGCCAGCTGGGTGGGCCTTACTAATGAAAAACTGTTTTTT. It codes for CASWVGLTNEKLFF.

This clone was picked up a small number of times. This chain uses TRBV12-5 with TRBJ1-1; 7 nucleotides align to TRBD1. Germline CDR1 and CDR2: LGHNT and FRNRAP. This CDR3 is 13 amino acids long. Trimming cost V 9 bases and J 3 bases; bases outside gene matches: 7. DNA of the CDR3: TGTGCTAGCGGGAACACAGGGGACACTGAAGCTTTCTTT. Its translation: CASGNTGDTEAFF.

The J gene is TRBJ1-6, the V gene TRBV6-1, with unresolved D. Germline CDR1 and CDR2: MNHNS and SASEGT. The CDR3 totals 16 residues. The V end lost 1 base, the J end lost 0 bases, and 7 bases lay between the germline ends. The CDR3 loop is CASSEEMSSYNSPLHF. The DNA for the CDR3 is TGTGCCAGCAGTGAAGAAATGAGCTCCTATAATTCACCCCTCCACTTT.

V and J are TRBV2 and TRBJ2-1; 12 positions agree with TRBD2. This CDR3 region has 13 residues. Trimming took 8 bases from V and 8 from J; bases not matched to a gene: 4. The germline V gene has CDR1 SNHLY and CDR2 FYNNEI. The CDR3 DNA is TGTGCCAGCGCTAGCGGGAGGGTTTATGAGCAGTTCTTC. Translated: CASASGRVYEQFF.

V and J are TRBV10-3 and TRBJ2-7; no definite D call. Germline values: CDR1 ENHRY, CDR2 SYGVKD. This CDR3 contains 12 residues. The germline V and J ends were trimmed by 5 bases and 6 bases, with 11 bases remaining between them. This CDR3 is CAISNNGPEQYF. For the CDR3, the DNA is TGTGCCATCAGTAACAACGGCCCCGAGCAGTACTTC.

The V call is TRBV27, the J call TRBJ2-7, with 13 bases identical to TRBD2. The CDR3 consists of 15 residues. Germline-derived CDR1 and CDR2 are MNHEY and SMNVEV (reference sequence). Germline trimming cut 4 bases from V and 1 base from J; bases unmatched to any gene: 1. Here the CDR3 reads CASSSGLAGSYEQYF. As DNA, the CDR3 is TGTGCCAGCAGTTCGGGACTAGCGGGATCCTACGAGCAGTACTTC.

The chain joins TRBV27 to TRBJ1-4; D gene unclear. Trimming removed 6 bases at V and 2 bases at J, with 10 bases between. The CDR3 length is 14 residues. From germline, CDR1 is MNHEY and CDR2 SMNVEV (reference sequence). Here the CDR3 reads CASRLTGTNEKLFF. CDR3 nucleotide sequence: TGTGCCAGCAGATTAACGGGGACTAATGAAAAACTGTTTTTT.

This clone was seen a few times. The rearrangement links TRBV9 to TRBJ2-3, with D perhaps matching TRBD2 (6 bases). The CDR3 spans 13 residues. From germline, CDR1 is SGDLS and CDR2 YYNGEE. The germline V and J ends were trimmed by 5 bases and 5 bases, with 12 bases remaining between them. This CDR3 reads CASSPGDLDTQYF. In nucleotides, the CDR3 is TGTGCCAGCAGTCCCGGGGACTTAGATACGCAGTATTTT.